This is a list of T cell receptor beta chains from one sample in a study of blood T cell repertoires in COVID-19. Sequencing was performed with immunoSEQ multiplex PCR; in TCRdb, only in-frame clones are kept and a portion is missing. The sample has hundreds of thousands of clones, about 87% seen once. Sequenced sample: PBMCs or T cells enriched from blood (not recorded which). These receptors were collected from a woman under 30 who had recovered from COVID-19. Each CDR3 is given with its conserved first and last residue. D genes are given only for firm matches. Clone size appears in some rows only: once, few, many, or a class for an expanded clone.

>NA|18|TRBV3-1/TRBV3-2|TRBD2|TRBJ2-7
TGTGCCAGCAGCGAAGAGGGACTAGCGGGAGGGAGCCCCTACGAGCAGTACTTC
CASSEEGLAGGSPYEQYF
>NA|15|TRBV7-2|NA|TRBJ1-1
TGTGCCAGCAGCCTCCAGCCAGGGTTGAACACTGAAGCTTTCTTT
CASSLQPGLNTEAFF
>NA|16|TRBV2|NA|TRBJ2-6
TGTGCCAGCAGTGACTACAGGGACCCTGGGGCCAACGTCCTGACTTTC
CASSDYRDPGANVLTF
>NA|15|TRBV6-4|NA|TRBJ1-1
TGTGCCAGCTCGCCTTCCGGGGGGCGGAACACTGAAGCTTTCTTT
CASSPSGGRNTEAFF
>NA|12|TRBV7-8|NA|TRBJ1-4
TGTGCCAGCAGCTTAGACAGAGAAAAACTGTTTTTT
CASSLDREKLFF
>NA|14|TRBV7-9|TRBD1|TRBJ1-2
TGTGCCAGCAGCCCTACAGGGGTTTACTATGGCTACACCTTC
CASSPTGVYYGYTF
>NA|15|TRBV7-2|NA|TRBJ2-5
TGTGCCAGCAGCTTAAAACGGTCGGGATCAGAGACCCAGTACTTC
CASSLKRSGSETQYF
>few|17|TRBV27|TRBD2|TRBJ2-7
TGTGCCAGCAGCCACAGACCGGGACTAGCGACCATCTACGAGCAGTACTTC
CASSHRPGLATIYEQYF
>NA|15|TRBV6-5|NA|TRBJ1-3
TGTGCCAGCAGTTACAGTGCGGTAACAGGAAACACCATATATTTT
CASSYSAVTGNTIYF
>few|16|TRBV6-2/TRBV6-3|NA|TRBJ2-3
TGTGCCAGCAGTTACGGTGGCGGCGAGGCCACAGATACGCAGTATTTT
CASSYGGGEATDTQYF
>NA|17|TRBV5-4|NA|TRBJ1-1
TGTGCCAGCAGCTTGGACCCCGGGACACATATGAACACTGAAGCTTTCTTT
CASSLDPGTHMNTEAFF
>NA|15|TRBV5-1|TRBD1|TRBJ1-4
TGCGCCAGCAGCATAAGACAGGGGGGACGGAAGAAACTGTTTTTT
CASSIRQGGRKKLFF
>NA|17|TRBV2|NA|TRBJ1-3
TGTGCCAGCAGTGATATAGTTCGAAGCCTCTCTGGAAACACCATATATTTT
CASSDIVRSLSGNTIYF
>NA|15|TRBV4-1|TRBD1|TRBJ1-5
TGCGCCAGCAGCCATTGGGGACAGGGTGAACAGCCCCAGCATTTT
CASSHWGQGEQPQHF